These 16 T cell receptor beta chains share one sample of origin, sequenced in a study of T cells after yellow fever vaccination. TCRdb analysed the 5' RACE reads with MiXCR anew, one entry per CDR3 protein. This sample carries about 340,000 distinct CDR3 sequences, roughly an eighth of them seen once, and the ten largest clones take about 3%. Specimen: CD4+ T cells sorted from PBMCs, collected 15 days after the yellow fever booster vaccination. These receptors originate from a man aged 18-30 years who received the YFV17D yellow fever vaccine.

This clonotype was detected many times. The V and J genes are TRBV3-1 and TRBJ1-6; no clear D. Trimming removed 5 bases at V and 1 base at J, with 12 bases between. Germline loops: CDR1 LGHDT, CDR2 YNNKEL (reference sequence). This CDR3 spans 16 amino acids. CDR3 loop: CASSNSGSSYNSPLHF. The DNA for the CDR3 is TGTGCCAGCAGCAACTCTGGGTCGTCCTATAATTCACCCCTCCACTTT.

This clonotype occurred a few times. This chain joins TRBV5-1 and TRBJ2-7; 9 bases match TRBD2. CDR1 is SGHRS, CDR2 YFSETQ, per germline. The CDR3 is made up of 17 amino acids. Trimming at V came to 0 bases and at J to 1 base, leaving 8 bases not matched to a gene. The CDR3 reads CASSLDGSGGLSYEQYF. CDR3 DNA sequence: TGCGCCAGCAGCTTGGATGGTAGCGGGGGACTGTCCTACGAGCAGTACTTC.

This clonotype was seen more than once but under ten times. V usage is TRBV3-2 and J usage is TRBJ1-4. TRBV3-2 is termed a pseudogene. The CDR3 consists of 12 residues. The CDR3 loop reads CASSEPRNGLFF. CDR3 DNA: TGTGCCAGCAGCGAACCTAGAAACGGACTGTTTTTT.

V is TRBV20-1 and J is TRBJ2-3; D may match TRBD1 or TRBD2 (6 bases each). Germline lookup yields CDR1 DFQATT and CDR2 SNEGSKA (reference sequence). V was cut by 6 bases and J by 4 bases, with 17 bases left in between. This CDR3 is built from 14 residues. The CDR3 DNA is TGCAGTGCGGTGAGGGGGGTGGGCGCAGATACGCAGTATTTT. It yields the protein CSAVRGVGADTQYF.

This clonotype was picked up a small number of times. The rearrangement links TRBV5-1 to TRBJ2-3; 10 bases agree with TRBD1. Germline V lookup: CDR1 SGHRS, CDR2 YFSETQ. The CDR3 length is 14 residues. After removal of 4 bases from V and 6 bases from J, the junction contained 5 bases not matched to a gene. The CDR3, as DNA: TGCGCCAGCAGCATCGACAGGGGGCGGGATACGCAGTATTTT. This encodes CASSIDRGRDTQYF. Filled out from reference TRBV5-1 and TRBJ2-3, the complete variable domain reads KAGVTQTPRYLIKTRGQQVTLSCSPISGHRSVSWYQQTPGQGLQFLFEYFSETQRNKGNFPGRFSGRQFSNSRSEMNVSTLELGDSALYLCASSIDRGRDTQYFGPGTRLTVL.

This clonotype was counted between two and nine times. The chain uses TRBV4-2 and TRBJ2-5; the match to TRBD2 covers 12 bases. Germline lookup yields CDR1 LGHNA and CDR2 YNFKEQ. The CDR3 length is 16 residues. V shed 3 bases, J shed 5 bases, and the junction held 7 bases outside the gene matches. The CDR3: CASSQLLAGGRETQYF. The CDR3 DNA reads TGTGCCAGCAGCCAGCTACTAGCGGGGGGCCGGGAGACCCAGTACTTC.

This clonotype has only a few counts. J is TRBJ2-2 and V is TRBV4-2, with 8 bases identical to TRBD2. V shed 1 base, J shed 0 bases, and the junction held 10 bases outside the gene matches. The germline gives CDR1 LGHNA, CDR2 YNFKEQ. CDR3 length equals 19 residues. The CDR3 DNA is TGTGCCAGCAGCCAAGGCGGGGGGCGGGGGGACCCGAACACCGGGGAGCTGTTTTTT. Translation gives CASSQGGGRGDPNTGELFF.

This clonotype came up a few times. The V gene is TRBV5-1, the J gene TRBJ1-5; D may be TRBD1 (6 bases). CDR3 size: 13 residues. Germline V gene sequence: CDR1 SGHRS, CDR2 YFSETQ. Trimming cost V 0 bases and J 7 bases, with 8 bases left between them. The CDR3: CASSLARGQPQHF. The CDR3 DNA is TGCGCCAGCAGCTTGGCCAGGGGCCAGCCCCAGCATTTT.

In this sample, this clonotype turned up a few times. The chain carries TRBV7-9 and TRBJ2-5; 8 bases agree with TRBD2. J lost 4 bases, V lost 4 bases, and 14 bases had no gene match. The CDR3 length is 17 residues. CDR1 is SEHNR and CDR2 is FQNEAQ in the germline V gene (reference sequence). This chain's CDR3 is CASSSPSPGLGGETQYF. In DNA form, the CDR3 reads TGTGCCAGCAGCTCCCCTTCACCGGGACTAGGAGGAGAGACCCAGTACTTC.

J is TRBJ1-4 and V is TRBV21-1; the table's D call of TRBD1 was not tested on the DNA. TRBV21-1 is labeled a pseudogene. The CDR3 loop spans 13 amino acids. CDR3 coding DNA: TGTGCCAGCAGCAAACCCCCCGGACGAAAACTGTTTTTT. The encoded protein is CASSKPPGRKLFF.

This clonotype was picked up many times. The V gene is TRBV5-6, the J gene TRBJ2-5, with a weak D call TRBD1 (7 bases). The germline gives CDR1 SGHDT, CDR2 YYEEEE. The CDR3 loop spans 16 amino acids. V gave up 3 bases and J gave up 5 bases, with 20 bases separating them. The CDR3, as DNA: TGTGCCAGCAGCTACCGACAGGGTCGGGGGTTGGAGACCCAGTACTTC. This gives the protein CASSYRQGRGLETQYF.

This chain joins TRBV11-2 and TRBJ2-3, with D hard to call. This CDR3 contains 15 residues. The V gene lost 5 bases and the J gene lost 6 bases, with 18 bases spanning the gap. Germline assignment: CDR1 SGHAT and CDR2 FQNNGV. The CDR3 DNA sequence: TGTGCCAGCAGCCAGGACCTATACGTGCCCGATACGCAGTATTTT. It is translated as CASSQDLYVPDTQYF.

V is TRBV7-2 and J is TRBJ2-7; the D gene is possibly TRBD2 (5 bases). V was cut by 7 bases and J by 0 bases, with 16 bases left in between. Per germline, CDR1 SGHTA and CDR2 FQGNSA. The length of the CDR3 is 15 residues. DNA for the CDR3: TGTGCCAGCAAAATTAACTGGGGAGACTCCTACGAGCAGTACTTC. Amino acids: CASKINWGDSYEQYF.

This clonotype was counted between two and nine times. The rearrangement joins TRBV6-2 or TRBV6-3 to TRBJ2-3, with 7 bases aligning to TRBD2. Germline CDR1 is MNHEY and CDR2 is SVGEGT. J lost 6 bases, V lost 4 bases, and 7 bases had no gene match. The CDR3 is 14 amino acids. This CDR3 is CASSWSGEGDTQYF. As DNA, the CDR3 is TGTGCCAGCAGTTGGAGCGGGGAGGGGGATACGCAGTATTTT.

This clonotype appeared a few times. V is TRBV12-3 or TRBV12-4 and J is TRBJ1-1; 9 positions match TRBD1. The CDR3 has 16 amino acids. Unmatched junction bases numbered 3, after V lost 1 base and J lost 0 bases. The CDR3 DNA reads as TGTGCCAGCAGTTTAGGGACAGGGGTGATGAACACTGAAGCTTTCTTT. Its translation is CASSLGTGVMNTEAFF.

CDR3 in DNA: TGTGCCTGGAGTGCATGGACAGGGGGCCCCTATGGCTACACCTTC. It encodes CAWSAWTGGPYGYTF. The genes are TRBV30 and TRBJ1-2; TRBD1 agrees at 11 bases. Looked up from germline, CDR1 is GTSNPN and CDR2 is SVGIG (reference sequence). The length of the CDR3 is 15 residues. V was pared by 1 base and J by 4 bases, with 5 bases of the junction left unmatched.